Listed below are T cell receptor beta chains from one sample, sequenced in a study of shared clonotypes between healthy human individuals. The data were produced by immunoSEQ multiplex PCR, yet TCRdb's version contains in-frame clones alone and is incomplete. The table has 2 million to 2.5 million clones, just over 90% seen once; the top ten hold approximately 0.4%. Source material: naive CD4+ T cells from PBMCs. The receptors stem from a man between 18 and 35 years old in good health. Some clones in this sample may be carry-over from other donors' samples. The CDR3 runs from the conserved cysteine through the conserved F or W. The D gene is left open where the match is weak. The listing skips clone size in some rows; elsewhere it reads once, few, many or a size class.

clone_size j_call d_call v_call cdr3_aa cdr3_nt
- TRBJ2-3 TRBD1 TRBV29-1 CSVEGTGDADTQYF TGCAGCGTTGAGGGGACAGGGGATGCAGATACGCAGTATTTT
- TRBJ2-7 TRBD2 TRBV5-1 CASSPRLAAYEQYF TGCGCCAGCAGCCCAAGACTAGCGGCGTACGAGCAGTACTTC
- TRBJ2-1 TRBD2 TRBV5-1 CASSLLPTSGRWNEQFF TGCGCCAGCAGCTTGCTTCCTACTAGCGGGAGATGGAATGAGCAGTTCTTC
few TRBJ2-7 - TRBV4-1 CASSQVILREQYF TGCGCCAGCAGCCAAGTGATCTTAAGGGAGCAGTACTTC
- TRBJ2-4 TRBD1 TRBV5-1 CASSLEGQGASKNIQYF TGCGCCAGCAGCTTGGAAGGGCAGGGGGCTAGCAAAAACATTCAGTACTTC
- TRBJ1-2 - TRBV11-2 CASSSPQGRGGYTF TGTGCCAGCAGCTCCCCACAGGGTAGGGGTGGCTACACCTTC
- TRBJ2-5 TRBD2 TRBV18 CASSGPPGGETQYF TGTGCCAGCTCGGGCCCCCCGGGAGGGGAGACCCAGTACTTC
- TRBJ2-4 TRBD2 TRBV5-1 CASSLWTSGRERVQYF TGCGCCAGCAGCTTGTGGACTAGCGGTAGGGAAAGAGTTCAGTACTTC
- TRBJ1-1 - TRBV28 CASSRGGSGEAFF TGTGCCAGCTCCCGGGGGGGGTCTGGTGAAGCTTTCTTT
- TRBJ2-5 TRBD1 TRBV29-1 CSVQGQARSGETQYF TGCAGCGTTCAGGGACAGGCGAGGAGCGGGGAGACCCAGTACTTC
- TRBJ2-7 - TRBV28 CASRGFQSSYEQYF TGTGCCAGCAGAGGGTTCCAAAGCTCCTACGAGCAGTACTTC